These T cell receptor beta chains were read from a single sample in a study of response to subunit inactivated influenza vaccine. TCRdb reprocessed the RT-PCR reads with MiXCR, giving one entry per CDR3 protein. In the table there are 150,000 to 200,000 distinct CDR3 sequences, 12% of which are singletons. This sample also belongs to another study, concerning T cells expressing NK-cell markers.

The sequenced sample was CD8+ T cells sorted from PBMCs, obtained less than 13 days after vaccination. The receptors originated from a man in his fifties who received an inactivated influenza vaccine. Each CDR3 is given with its conserved first and last residue. The D gene is left open where the match is weak. Rows give clone size only sometimes, using once, few, many, or a class for an expanded clone.

size,J,V,D,CDR3,DNA
-,TRBJ1-1,TRBV7-9,-,CASSSWTENTEAFF,TGTGCCAGCAGCAGCTGGACCGAGAACACTGAAGCTTTCTTT
-,TRBJ2-1,TRBV2,-,CASSVRGPGDNEQFF,TGTGCCAGCAGTGTCCGGGGGCCGGGCGACAATGAGCAGTTCTTC
few,TRBJ2-5,TRBV6-5,TRBD1,CASSYHPGQGQETQYF,TGTGCCAGCAGTTACCATCCGGGACAGGGCCAAGAGACCCAGTACTTC
-,TRBJ2-4,TRBV19,TRBD2,CASSFGLSGRDIQYF,TGTGCCAGTAGCTTCGGCTTGAGCGGGAGGGACATTCAGTACTTC
few,TRBJ1-1,TRBV6-5,-,CASSYSLLMNTEAFF,TGTGCCAGCAGTTACTCTCTGTTGATGAACACTGAAGCTTTCTTT
few,TRBJ2-1,TRBV15,-,CATSREGSSVYNEQFF,TGTGCCACCAGCAGAGAGGGGTCTAGCGTATACAATGAGCAGTTCTTC
many,TRBJ2-5,TRBV9,-,CASSAHRQTHQETQYF,TGTGCCAGCAGCGCCCACCGACAAACGCACCAAGAGACCCAGTACTTC
-,TRBJ2-1,TRBV14,TRBD1,CASSQLTGGTYNEQFF,TGTGCCAGCAGCCAACTCACAGGGGGTACCTACAATGAGCAGTTCTTC
many,TRBJ2-7,TRBV7-2,-,CASSLGGSEIYEQYF,TGTGCCAGCAGCTTAGGGGGGAGTGAAATTTACGAGCAGTACTTC
many,TRBJ2-1,TRBV7-2,-,CASSPGHNEQFF,TGTGCCAGCAGCCCGGGGCACAATGAGCAGTTCTTC
-,TRBJ2-2,TRBV21-1,-,CASSKTGGDTGELFF,TGTGCCAGCAGCAAAACAGGGGGCGACACCGGGGAGCTGTTTTTT
few,TRBJ1-4,TRBV12-3/TRBV12-4,TRBD1,CASAQTGGARANEKLFF,TGTGCCAGCGCGCAGACAGGGGGCGCGAGGGCTAATGAAAAACTGTTTTTT
many,TRBJ1-2,TRBV28,TRBD1,CASNRDRDFVYGYTF,TGTGCCAGCAACCGGGACAGGGATTTTGTCTATGGCTACACCTTC
once,TRBJ2-7,TRBV29-1,TRBD2,CSVEEGAGGIAYYEQYF,TGCAGCGTTGAAGAAGGAGCGGGAGGGATAGCATACTACGAGCAGTACTTC
few,TRBJ2-3,TRBV3-1,TRBD2,CASSQDSGGAGDTQYF,TGTGCCAGCAGCCAAGATAGCGGGGGGGCAGGAGATACGCAGTATTTT
-,TRBJ2-7,TRBV6-6,-,CASSIGDEQYF,TGTGCCAGCAGTATCGGCGACGAGCAGTACTTC
-,TRBJ2-1,TRBV7-3,-,CASSPGVGGEQFF,TGTGCCAGCTCGCCGGGGGTCGGGGGTGAGCAGTTCTTC
-,TRBJ2-5,TRBV7-9,TRBD1,CASSPRDRARQETQYF,TGTGCCAGCAGCCCACGCGACAGGGCGCGTCAAGAGACCCAGTACTTC
few,TRBJ2-1,TRBV28,-,CASSFSNEQFF,TGTGCCAGCAGTTTTAGCAATGAGCAGTTCTTC
-,TRBJ2-3,TRBV4-3,-,CASSQEEPTDTQYF,TGCGCCAGCAGCCAAGAAGAGCCCACAGATACGCAGTATTTT
few,TRBJ2-7,TRBV5-1,-,CASSLSGASSYEQYF,TGCGCCAGCAGCTTATCAGGTGCTAGCTCCTACGAGCAGTACTTC
-,TRBJ2-7,TRBV19,-,CASSAGYGYEQYF,TGTGCCAGTAGCGCAGGGTACGGCTACGAGCAGTACTTC